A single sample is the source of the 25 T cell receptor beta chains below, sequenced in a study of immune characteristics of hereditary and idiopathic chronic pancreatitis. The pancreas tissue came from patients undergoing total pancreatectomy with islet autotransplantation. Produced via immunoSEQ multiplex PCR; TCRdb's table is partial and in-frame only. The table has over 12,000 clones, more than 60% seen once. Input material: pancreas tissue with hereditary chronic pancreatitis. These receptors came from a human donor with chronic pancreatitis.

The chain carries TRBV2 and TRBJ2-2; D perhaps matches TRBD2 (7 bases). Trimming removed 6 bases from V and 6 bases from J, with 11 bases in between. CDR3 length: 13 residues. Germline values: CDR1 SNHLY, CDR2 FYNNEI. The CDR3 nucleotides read TGTGCCAGCAGGAGGGGGGGTGCCGGGGAGCTGTTTTTT. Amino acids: CASRRGGAGELFF.

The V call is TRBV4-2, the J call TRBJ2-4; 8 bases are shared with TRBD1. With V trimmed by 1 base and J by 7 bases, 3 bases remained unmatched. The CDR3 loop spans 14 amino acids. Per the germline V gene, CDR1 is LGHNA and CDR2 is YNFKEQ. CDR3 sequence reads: CASSQGTGWNIQYF. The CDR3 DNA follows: TGTGCCAGCAGCCAAGGGACAGGGTGGAACATTCAGTACTTC.

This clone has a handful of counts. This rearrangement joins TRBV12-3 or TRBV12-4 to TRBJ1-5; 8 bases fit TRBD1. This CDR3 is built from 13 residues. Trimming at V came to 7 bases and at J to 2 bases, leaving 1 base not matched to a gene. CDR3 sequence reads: CASKTGGNQPQHF. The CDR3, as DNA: TGTGCCAGCAAGACAGGGGGCAATCAGCCCCAGCATTTT.

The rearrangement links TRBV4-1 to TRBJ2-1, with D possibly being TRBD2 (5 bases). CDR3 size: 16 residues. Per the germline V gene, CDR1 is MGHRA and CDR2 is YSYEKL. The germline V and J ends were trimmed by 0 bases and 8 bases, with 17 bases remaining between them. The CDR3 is CASSQDPANTGDEQFF. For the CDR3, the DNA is TGCGCCAGCAGCCAAGACCCCGCAAATACCGGGGATGAGCAGTTCTTC.

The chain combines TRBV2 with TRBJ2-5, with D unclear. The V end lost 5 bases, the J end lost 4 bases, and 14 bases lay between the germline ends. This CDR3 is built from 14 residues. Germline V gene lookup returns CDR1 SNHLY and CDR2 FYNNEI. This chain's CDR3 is CASSLRVGPETQYF. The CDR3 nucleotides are TGTGCCAGCAGTCTACGGGTCGGACCAGAGACCCAGTACTTC. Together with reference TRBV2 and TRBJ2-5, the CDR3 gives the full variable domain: EPEVTQTPSHQVTQMGQEVILRCVPISNHLYFYWYRQILGQKVEFLVSFYNNEISEKSEIFDDQFSVERPDGSNFTLKIRSTKLEDSAMYFCASSLRVGPETQYFGPGTRLLVL.

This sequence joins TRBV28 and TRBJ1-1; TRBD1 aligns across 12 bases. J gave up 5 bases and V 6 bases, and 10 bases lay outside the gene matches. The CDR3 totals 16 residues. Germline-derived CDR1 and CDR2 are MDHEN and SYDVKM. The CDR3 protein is CASSPGDRGRVTEAFF. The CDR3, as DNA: TGTGCCAGCAGCCCTGGGGACAGGGGGCGCGTTACTGAAGCTTTCTTT.

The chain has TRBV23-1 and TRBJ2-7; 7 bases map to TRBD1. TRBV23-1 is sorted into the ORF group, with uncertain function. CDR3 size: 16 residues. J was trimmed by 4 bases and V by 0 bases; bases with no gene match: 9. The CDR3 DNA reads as TGCGCCAGCAGTCAATCCAACGGGACAGAAAAATACGAGCAGTACTTC. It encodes CASSQSNGTEKYEQYF.

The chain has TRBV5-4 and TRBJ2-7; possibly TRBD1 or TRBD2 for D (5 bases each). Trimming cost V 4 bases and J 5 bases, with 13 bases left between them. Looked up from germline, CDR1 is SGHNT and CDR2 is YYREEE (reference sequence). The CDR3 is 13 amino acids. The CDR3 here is CASSKPGANEQYF. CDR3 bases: TGTGCCAGCAGCAAACCCGGGGCCAACGAGCAGTACTTC.

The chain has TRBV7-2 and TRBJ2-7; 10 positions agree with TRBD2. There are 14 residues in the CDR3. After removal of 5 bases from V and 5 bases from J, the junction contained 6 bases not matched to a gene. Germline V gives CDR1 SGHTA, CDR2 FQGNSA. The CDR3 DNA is TGTGCCAGCAGCCTTAGCGGGAGGAGGGACGAGCAGTACTTC. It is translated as CASSLSGRRDEQYF.

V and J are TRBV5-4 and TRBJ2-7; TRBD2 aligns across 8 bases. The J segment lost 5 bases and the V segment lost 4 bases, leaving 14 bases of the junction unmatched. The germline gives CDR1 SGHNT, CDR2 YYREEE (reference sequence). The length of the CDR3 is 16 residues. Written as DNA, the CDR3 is TGTGCCAGCAGCCCTGGGGGGGGACTAGTTGTACACGAGCAGTACTTC. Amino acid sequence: CASSPGGGLVVHEQYF.

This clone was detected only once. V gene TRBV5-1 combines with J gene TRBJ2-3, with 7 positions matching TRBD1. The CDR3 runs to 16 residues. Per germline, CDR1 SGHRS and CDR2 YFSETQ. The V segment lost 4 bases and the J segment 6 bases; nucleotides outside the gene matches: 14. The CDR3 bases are TGCGCCAGCAGCCCGGGGACAGTTCCGGTCCTGGATACGCAGTATTTT. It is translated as CASSPGTVPVLDTQYF.

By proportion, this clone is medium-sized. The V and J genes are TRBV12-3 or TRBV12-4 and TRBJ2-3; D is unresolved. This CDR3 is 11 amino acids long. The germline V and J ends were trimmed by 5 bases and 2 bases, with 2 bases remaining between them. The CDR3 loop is CASSPTDTQYF. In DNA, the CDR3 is TGTGCCAGCAGTCCCACAGATACGCAGTATTTT.

In nucleotides, the CDR3 is TGTGCCAGCAGTTTGGGACAGGGGGCCCGGACGAATCAGCCCCAGCATTTT. This sequence encodes CASSLGQGARTNQPQHF. This chain links TRBV28 with TRBJ1-5, with 12 bases matching TRBD1. The CDR3 extends over 17 amino acids. Unmatched junction bases numbered 7, after V lost 3 bases and J lost 4 bases. CDR1 is MDHEN, CDR2 SYDVKM, per germline. The whole variable domain, filled in from reference TRBV28 and TRBJ1-5, reads DVKVTQSSRYLVKRTGEKVFLECVQDMDHENMFWYRQDPGLGLRLIYFSYDVKMKEKGDIPEGYSVSREKKERFSLILESASTNQTSMYLCASSLGQGARTNQPQHFGDGTRLSIL.

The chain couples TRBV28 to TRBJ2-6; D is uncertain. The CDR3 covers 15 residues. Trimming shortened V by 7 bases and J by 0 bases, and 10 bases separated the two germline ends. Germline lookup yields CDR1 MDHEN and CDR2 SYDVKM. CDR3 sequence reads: CASIQRTSGANVLTF. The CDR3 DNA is TGTGCCAGCATACAACGGACCTCTGGGGCCAACGTCCTGACTTTC.

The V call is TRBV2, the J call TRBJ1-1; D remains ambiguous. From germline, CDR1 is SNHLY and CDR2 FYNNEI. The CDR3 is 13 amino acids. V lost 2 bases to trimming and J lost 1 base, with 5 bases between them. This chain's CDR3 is CASSELENTEAFF. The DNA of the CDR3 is TGTGCCAGCAGTGAACTAGAGAACACTGAAGCTTTCTTT.

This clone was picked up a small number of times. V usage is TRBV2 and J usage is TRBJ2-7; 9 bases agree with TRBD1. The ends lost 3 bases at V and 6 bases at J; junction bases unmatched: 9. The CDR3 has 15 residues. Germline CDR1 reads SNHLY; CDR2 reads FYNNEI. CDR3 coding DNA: TGTGCCAGCAGTGAGCGGACAGGGGATGGGTTCGAGCAGTACTTC. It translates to CASSERTGDGFEQYF.

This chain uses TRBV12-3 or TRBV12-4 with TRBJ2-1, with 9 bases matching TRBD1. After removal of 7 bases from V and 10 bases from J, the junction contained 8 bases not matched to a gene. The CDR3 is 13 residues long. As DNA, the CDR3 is TGTGCCAGCACTCAAGGGGACAGGGACGAGCAGTTCTTC. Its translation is CASTQGDRDEQFF.

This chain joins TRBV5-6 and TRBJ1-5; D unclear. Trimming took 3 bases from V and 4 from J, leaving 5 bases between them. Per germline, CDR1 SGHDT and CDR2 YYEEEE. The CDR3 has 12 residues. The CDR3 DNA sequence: TGTGCCAGCAGCTCGTTAAATCAGCCCCAGCATTTT. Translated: CASSSLNQPQHF.

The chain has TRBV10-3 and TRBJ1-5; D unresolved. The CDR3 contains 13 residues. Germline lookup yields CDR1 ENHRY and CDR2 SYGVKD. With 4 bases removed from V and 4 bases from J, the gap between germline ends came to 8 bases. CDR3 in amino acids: CAISGQSNQPQHF. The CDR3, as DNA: TGTGCCATCAGTGGGCAGAGTAATCAGCCCCAGCATTTT.

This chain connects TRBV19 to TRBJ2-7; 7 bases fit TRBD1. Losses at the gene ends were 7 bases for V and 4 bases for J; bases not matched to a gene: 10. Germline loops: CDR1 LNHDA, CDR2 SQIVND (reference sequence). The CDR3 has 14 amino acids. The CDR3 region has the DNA TGTGCCAGTACCCCGAAGACAGGGCCTTACGAGCAGTACTTC. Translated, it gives CASTPKTGPYEQYF.

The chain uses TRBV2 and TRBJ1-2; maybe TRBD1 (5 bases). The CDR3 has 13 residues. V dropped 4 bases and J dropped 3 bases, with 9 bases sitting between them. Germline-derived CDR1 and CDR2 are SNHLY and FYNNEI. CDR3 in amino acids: CASSGDGYYGYTF. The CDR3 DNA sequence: TGTGCCAGCAGTGGGGACGGATACTATGGCTACACCTTC.

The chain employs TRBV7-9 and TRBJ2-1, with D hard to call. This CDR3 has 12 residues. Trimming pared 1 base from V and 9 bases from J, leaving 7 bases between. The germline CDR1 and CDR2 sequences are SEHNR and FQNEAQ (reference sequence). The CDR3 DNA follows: TGTGCCAGCAGCTTAGGTTCAGTTGAGCAGTTCTTC. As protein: CASSLGSVEQFF. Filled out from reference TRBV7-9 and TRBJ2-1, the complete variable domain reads DTGVSQNPRHKITKRGQNVTFRCDPISEHNRLYWYRQTLGQGPEFLTYFQNEAQLEKSRLLSDRFSAERPKGSFSTLEIQRTEQGDSAMYLCASSLGSVEQFFGPGTRLTVL.

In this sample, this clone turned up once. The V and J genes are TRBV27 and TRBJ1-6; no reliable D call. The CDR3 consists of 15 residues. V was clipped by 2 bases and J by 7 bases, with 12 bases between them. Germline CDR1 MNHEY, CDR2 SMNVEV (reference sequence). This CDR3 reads CASSLISGNNSPLHF. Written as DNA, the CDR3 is TGTGCCAGCAGTTTAATCTCCGGGAACAATTCACCCCTCCACTTT.

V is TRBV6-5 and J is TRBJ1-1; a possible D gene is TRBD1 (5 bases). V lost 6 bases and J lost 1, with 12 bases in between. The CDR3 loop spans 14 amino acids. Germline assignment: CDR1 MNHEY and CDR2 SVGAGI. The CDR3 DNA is TGTGCCAGCAGGACGAAAGGGGCGAACACTGAAGCTTTCTTT. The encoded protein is CASRTKGANTEAFF.

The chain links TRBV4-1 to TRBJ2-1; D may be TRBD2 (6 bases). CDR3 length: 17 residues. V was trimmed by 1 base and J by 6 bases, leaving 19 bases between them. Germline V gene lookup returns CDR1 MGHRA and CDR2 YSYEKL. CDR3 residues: CASSQASRGGLGNEQFF. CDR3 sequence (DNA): TGCGCCAGCAGCCAAGCCTCTAGAGGAGGGCTAGGCAATGAGCAGTTCTTC.